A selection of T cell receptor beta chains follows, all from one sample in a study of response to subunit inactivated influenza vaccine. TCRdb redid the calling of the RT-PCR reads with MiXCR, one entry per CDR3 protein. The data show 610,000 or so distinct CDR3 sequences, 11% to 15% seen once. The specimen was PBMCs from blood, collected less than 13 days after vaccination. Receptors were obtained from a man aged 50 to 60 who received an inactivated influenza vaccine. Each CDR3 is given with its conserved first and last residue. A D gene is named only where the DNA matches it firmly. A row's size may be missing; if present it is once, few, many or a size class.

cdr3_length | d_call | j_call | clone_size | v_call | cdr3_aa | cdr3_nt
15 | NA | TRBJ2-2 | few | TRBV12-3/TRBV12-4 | CASSGGPTSTGELFF | TGTGCCAGCAGTGGGGGGCCAACCAGCACCGGGGAGCTGTTTTTT
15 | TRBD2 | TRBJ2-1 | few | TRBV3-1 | CASSRDAGARNEQFF | TGTGCCAGCAGCCGGGATGCGGGAGCACGAAATGAGCAGTTCTTC
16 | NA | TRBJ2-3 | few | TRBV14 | CASSFHQGGTPDTQYF | TGTGCCAGCAGCTTTCATCAGGGAGGCACACCAGATACGCAGTATTTT
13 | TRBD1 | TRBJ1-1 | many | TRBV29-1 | CSVDRGYNTEAFF | TGCAGCGTGGACAGGGGTTATAACACTGAAGCTTTCTTT
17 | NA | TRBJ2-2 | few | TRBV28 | CASSSSAMTVNTGELFF | TGTGCCAGCAGTAGTAGCGCAATGACAGTGAACACCGGGGAGCTGTTTTTT
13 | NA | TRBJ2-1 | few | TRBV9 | CASSPFSADEQFF | TGTGCCAGCAGCCCATTTTCTGCGGATGAGCAGTTCTTC
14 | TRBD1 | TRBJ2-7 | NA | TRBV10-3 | CAIRSGTGADEQYF | TGTGCCATCAGGTCCGGGACAGGGGCCGACGAGCAGTACTTC
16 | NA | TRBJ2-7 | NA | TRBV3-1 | CASSQGTTSTSYEQYF | TGTGCCAGCAGCCAAGGGACTACCAGCACCTCCTACGAGCAGTACTTC
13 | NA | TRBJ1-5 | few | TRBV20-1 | CSVIGQENQPQHF | TGCAGTGTAATTGGGCAGGAAAATCAGCCCCAGCATTTT
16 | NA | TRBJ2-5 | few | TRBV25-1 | CASSATRNPGQETQYF | TGTGCCAGCAGTGCAACAAGAAATCCAGGCCAAGAGACCCAGTACTTC
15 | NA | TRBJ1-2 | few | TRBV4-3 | CASSPDKAAFYGYTF | TGCGCCAGCAGCCCTGACAAGGCGGCCTTCTATGGCTACACCTTC
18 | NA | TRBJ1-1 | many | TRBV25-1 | CASHTYSDGLFMNTEAFF | TGTGCCAGCCACACTTACTCGGACGGCCTTTTCATGAACACTGAAGCTTTCTTT
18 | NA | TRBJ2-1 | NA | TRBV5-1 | CASSLVFWRGPNYNEQFF | TGCGCCAGCAGCTTGGTGTTCTGGCGGGGGCCCAACTACAATGAGCAGTTCTTC
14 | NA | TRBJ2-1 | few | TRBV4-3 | CASSHLTRGNEQFF | TGCGCCAGCAGCCACCTGACCAGGGGTAATGAGCAGTTCTTC
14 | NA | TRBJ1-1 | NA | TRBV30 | CAWTGGGRITEAFF | TGTGCCTGGACGGGTGGGGGGAGGATCACTGAAGCTTTCTTT
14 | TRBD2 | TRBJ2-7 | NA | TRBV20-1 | CSAYGLAGVGEQYF | TGCAGTGCTTACGGACTAGCGGGAGTCGGGGAGCAGTACTTC
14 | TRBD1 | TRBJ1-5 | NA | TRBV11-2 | CASSLGQGSQPQHF | TGTGCCAGCAGCTTAGGACAGGGTAGTCAGCCCCAGCATTTT
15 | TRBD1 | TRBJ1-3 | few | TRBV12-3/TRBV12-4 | CASKDRGRSGNTIYF | TGTGCCAGCAAAGACAGGGGAAGATCTGGAAACACCATATATTTT
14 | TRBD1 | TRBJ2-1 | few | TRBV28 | CASSLQGASNEQFF | TGTGCCAGCAGTTTACAGGGGGCTAGCAATGAGCAGTTCTTC
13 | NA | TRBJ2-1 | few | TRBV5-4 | CASSLTGSNEQFF | TGTGCCAGCAGCTTGACAGGGAGCAATGAGCAGTTCTTC
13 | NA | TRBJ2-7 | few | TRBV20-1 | CSARSGPVYEQYF | TGCAGTGCTAGGAGCGGACCAGTCTACGAGCAGTACTTC
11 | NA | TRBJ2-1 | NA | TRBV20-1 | CSFKDGTEQFF | TGCAGTTTCAAGGACGGAACTGAGCAGTTCTTC
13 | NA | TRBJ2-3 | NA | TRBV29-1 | CSVRGASTDTQYF | TGCAGCGTTCGCGGGGCTAGCACAGATACGCAGTATTTT
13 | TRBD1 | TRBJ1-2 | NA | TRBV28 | CASSSPTGNGYTF | TGTGCCAGCAGTTCACCGACAGGGAATGGCTACACCTTC
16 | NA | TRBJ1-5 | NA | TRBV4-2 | CASSPSSGGTNQPQHF | TGTGCCAGCAGCCCATCATCTGGGGGAACTAATCAGCCCCAGCATTTT
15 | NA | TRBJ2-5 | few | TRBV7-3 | CASSLRAGSLETQYF | TGTGCCAGCAGCTTAAGGGCAGGGAGTCTCGAGACCCAGTACTTC
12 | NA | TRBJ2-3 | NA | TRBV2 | CASKGEADTQYF | TGTGCCAGCAAAGGGGAGGCAGATACGCAGTATTTT
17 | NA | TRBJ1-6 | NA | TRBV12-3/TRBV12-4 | CASSLTGAWQVNSPLHF | TGTGCCAGCAGTTTAACGGGGGCGTGGCAGGTTAATTCACCCCTCCACTTT